This T cell receptor beta chain was identified in a study of vaccination effects on CD4 cells after COVID-19. Before sequencing, viral peptide pools were used by the ViraFEST assay to expand antigen-specific CD4+ T cells. Culture proceeded for 10 days, and CD4+ T cells were then isolated. Participants completed two doses of the BNT162b2 or mRNA-1273 vaccine. Vaccinees lacked prior SARS-CoV-2 infection and tested negative for nucleocapsid antibodies. A half-volume exchange with IL-2 medium occurred on days 3 and 7. The protocol was immunoSEQ multiplex PCR, while the TCRdb copy is restricted to in-frame clones and leaves out a portion. Of 20,000 or so clones in the sample, more than 70% were seen once. Whole-study findings and limits: Common cold coronaviruses were cross-recognized by only 1 of 255 vaccine-induced clones in healthy vaccinees.

Concerning this clone itself: What it recognizes is unknown.

The sample was CD4+ T cells from PBMCs cultured with HCoV-229E spike peptides, taken after COVID-19 vaccination. This TCR derives from a human donor who received a COVID-19 vaccine.

This chain's CDR3 is CASSPRGEGNQPQHF. Written as DNA, the CDR3 is TGTGCCAGCAGTCCTCGAGGGGAGGGCAATCAGCCCCAGCATTTT. The chain combines TRBV6-5 with TRBJ1-5; a possible D gene is TRBD1 (5 bases). Trimming left V 5 bases short and J 2 bases short, with 13 bases between. The CDR3 runs to 15 residues. The germline V gene encodes CDR1 MNHEY and CDR2 SVGAGI.